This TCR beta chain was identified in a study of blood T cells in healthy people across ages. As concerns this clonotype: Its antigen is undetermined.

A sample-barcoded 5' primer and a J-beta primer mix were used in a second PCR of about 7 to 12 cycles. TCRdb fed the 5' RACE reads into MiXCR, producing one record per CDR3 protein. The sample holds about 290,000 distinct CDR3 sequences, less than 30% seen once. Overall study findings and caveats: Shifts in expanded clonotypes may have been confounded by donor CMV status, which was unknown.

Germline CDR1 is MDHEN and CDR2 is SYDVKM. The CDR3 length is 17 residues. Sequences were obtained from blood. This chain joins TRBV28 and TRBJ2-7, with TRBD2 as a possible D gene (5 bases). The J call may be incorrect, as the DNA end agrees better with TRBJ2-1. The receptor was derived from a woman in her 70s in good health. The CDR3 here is CASSFVLTRSAYNEQFF. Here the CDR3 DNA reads TGTGCCAGCAGTTTTGTTCTAACTAGATCGGCCTACAATGAGCAGTTCTTC.